This T cell receptor (beta chain) came from a study of OX40 agonist ivuxolimab in advanced cancers. The repertoire was sequenced with immunoSEQ multiplex PCR; TCRdb's copy has only in-frame clones and lacks some. The repertoire holds approximately 66,000 clones, with roughly 85% as singletons. From germline, CDR1 is KGHSH and CDR2 LQKENI. V gave up 1 base and J gave up 5 bases, with 9 bases separating them. The CDR3 has 13 amino acids. This chain joins TRBV18 and TRBJ2-7; D is ambiguous. The receptor was isolated from an adult with an advanced solid tumor such as melanoma, head and neck, liver or kidney cancer. Source: CD4+ or CD8+ T cells sorted from blood, taken in a trial of the OX40 agonist ivuxolimab. The CDR3 reads CASSPRQTDEQYF. The DNA of the CDR3 is TGTGCCAGCTCACCACGCCAGACGGACGAGCAGTACTTC.